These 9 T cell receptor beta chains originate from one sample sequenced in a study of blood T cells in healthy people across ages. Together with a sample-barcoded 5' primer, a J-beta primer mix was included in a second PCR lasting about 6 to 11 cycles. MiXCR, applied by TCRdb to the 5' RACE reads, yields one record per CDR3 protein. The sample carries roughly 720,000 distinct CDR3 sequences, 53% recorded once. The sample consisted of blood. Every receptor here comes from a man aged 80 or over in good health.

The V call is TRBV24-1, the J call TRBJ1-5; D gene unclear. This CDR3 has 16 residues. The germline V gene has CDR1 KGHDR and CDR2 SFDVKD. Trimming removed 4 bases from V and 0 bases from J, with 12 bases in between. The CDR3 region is CATSDPGRGSNQPQHF. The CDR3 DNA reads TGTGCCACCAGTGACCCAGGACGGGGTAGCAATCAGCCCCAGCATTTT.

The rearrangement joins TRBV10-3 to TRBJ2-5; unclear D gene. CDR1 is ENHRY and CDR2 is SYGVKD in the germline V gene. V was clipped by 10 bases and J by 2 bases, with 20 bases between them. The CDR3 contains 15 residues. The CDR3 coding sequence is TGTGCCACATTGAGCCCAGCAGGAGCGCAAGAGACCCAGTACTTC. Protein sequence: CATLSPAGAQETQYF.

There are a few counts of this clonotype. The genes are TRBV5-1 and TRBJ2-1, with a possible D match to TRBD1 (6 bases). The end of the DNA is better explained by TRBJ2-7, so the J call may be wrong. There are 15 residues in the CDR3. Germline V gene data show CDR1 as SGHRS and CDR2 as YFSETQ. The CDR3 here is CASSLGLQGPSEQYF. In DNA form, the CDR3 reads TGCGCCAGCAGCTTGGGACTGCAGGGGCCCTCCGAGCAGTACTTC.

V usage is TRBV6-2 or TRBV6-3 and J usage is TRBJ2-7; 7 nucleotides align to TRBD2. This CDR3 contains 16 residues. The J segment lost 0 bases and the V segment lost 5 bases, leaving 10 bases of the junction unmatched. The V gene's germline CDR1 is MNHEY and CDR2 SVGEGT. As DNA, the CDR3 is TGTGCCAGCAGTGACCGGGGGGTAGCGTCCTCCTACGAGCAGTACTTC. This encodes CASSDRGVASSYEQYF.

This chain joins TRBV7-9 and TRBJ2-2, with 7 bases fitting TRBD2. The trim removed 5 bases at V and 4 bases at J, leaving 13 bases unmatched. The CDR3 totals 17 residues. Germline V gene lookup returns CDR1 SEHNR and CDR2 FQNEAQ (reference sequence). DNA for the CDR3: TGTGCCAGCAGCCCAACGGGACTAAGGGTTCGCACCGGGGAGCTGTTTTTT. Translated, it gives CASSPTGLRVRTGELFF.

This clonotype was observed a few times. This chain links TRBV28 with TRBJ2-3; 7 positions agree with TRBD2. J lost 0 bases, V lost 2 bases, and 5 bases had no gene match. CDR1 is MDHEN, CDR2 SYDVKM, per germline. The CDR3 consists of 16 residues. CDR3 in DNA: TGTGCCAGCAGTTTAGCGGTAGCGGGCAGCACAGATACGCAGTATTTT. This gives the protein CASSLAVAGSTDTQYF.

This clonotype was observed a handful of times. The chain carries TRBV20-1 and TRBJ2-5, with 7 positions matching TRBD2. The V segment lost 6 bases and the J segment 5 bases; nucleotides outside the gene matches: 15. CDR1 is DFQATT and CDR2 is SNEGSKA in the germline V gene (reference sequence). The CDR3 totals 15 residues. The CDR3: CSATSASGTKETQYF. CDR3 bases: TGCAGTGCCACGTCAGCTAGCGGAACCAAGGAGACCCAGTACTTC.

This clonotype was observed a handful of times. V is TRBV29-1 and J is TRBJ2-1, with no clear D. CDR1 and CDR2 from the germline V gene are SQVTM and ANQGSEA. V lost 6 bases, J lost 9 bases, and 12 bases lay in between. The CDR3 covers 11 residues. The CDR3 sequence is CSVWAIREQFF. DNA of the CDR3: TGCAGCGTGTGGGCGATCCGTGAGCAGTTCTTC.

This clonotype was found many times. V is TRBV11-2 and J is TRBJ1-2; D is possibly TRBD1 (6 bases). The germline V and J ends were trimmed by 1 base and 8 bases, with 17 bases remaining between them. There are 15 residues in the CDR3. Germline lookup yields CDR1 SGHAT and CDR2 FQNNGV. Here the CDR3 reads CASSLAYRDQDGYTF. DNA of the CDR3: TGTGCCAGCAGCTTAGCCTACAGGGATCAAGACGGCTACACCTTC.